The source of this TCR beta chain is a study of blood T cell repertoires in COVID-19. Study at large: Italy, Spain and the United States were the sources of the convalescent and acute COVID-19 samples.

The CDR3 loop spans 15 amino acids. Unmatched junction bases numbered 5, after V lost 4 bases and J lost 0 bases. Germline V CDR1 and CDR2: SEHNR, FQNEAQ (reference sequence). Repertoires were generated with immunoSEQ multiplex PCR, while TCRdb's copy carries only in-frame clones and drops some. The sample contains roughly 210,000 clones, around 90% of which appear only once. The source is a man aged 70-80 years with acute or convalescent COVID-19. The specimen was peripheral blood. The chain uses TRBV7-9 and TRBJ2-7; 8 bases agree with TRBD1. CDR3 DNA: TGTGCCAGCAGCTCCGGGACAGGTAGCTCCTACGAGCAGTACTTC. Translated, it gives CASSSGTGSSYEQYF.